Detailed here is one T cell receptor (beta chain). Some clones are missing from TCRdb's copy, which holds only in-frame ones; the method was immunoSEQ multiplex PCR. The repertoire holds some 30,000 clones, with over 75% as singletons. These data are taken from a study of blood T cell repertoires in COVID-19. This CDR3 has 16 residues. V was clipped by 3 bases and J by 0 bases, with 12 bases between them. Germline CDR1 is SGHKS and CDR2 is YYEKEE (reference sequence). The receptor's source is a woman aged 55-70 years with active COVID-19. The sequencing sample was made of peripheral blood. The rearrangement uses TRBV5-5 and TRBJ2-2, with D possibly TRBD2 on 5 matching bases. This CDR3 is CASSYIPGTNTGELFF. The CDR3 DNA follows: TGTGCCAGCAGCTACATACCGGGAACGAACACCGGGGAGCTGTTTTTT.